This T cell receptor (beta chain) stems from a study of CD8 T cells in ankylosing spondylitis. Study findings and constraints: Past studies reported some motif variants in reactive arthritis synovial fluid and blood. Blood from ankylosing spondylitis patients appeared to carry a characteristic roughly eight-variant TCR beta motif. From matched ankylosing spondylitis synovial fluid, disease-linked clones were reportedly recovered at significantly enriched levels.

As the method for making TCR beta libraries, quantitative 5'-RACE with molecular barcodes was used. MiXCR was run by TCRdb on the 5' RACE reads, yielding one entry per CDR3 protein. The sample lists a few hundred thousand distinct CDR3 sequences, approximately 20% occurring once. The V end lost 3 bases, the J end lost 1 base, and 12 bases lay between the germline ends. Looked up from germline, CDR1 is MNHEY and CDR2 is SMNVEV (reference sequence). The CDR3 is 16 residues long. Comment on this clonotype: Its matching antigen is unknown.

The sample was blood, either unsorted or a sorted T cell fraction (not recorded which). The chain carries TRBV27 and TRBJ2-2; possibly TRBD2 for D (5 bases). The sequence was collected from a male donor with ankylosing spondylitis. This CDR3 is CASSFWAGENTGELFF. The DNA of the CDR3 is TGTGCCAGCAGTTTTTGGGCGGGCGAGAACACCGGGGAGCTGTTTTTT.